The clone carrying this T cell receptor (beta chain) was picked up many times. The source of the sample is a study of blood T cell repertoires in COVID-19. At the level of the study: Some COVID-19 samples were acute and others convalescent; all came from the United States, Italy and Spain. Sources were T cells, B-cell-depleted T cells, or PBMCs; the material itself was cDNA or gDNA.

Libraries were prepared by immunoSEQ multiplex PCR; TCRdb keeps only in-frame clonotypes and omits some of them. The sample has around 180,000 clones, nearly 85% seen once; the top ten hold 5.2%. The clonotype was recovered from a woman in her 30s with acute or convalescent COVID-19. The source material was peripheral blood.

CDR3: CASSLAGLTGGQYEQYF. The CDR3 coding sequence is TGCGCCAGCAGCTTGGCGGGACTGACAGGGGGCCAGTACGAGCAGTACTTC. J is TRBJ2-7 and V is TRBV5-1; 10 bases map to TRBD1. The CDR3 is made up of 17 amino acids. Germline V CDR1 and CDR2: SGHRS, YFSETQ. The J segment lost 4 bases and the V segment lost 0 bases, leaving 10 bases of the junction unmatched.